This entry concerns a single TCR beta chain. The germline V gene encodes CDR1 SGHKS and CDR2 YYEKEE (reference sequence). With 1 base removed from V and 3 bases from J, the gap between germline ends came to 11 bases. The CDR3 has 14 amino acids. The sample comes from a study of radiation and T cells in renal cell carcinoma. Time point defined: blood 2 weeks post-SBRT. Treatment denoted: 15 Gy SBRT to primary tumor, nephrectomy 4 weeks later. Repertoires were generated with immunoSEQ multiplex PCR, while TCRdb's copy carries only in-frame clones and drops some. The table records fewer than 150,000 clones, roughly 91% of them present only once.

The sequenced sample was blood, obtained from a patient whose treatment included radiotherapy and nephrectomy. This clonotype was obtained from a woman in her 70s with renal cell carcinoma. This chain uses TRBV5-5 with TRBJ2-7; D is unclear. CDR3 protein: CASSLYGNHYEQYF. The CDR3 nucleotides are TGTGCCAGCAGCTTGTACGGTAACCACTACGAGCAGTACTTC.